This T cell receptor beta chain was profiled in a study of PD-L1 blockade in urothelial cancer. Each PCR had synthetic TCR analog templates added to it as a spike-in. The protocol was immunoSEQ multiplex PCR, while the TCRdb copy is restricted to in-frame clones and leaves out a portion. The repertoire consists of around 45,000 clones, with 83% occurring once and the leading ten covering less than 15%. The CDR3 has 15 residues. Germline-derived CDR1 and CDR2 are LNHDA and SQIVND (reference sequence). The ends were cut back, 9 bases at V and 5 bases at J, with 22 bases in the middle. Time point defined: peripheral blood 6 weeks after treatment start. Each patient presented with locally advanced or metastatic urothelial carcinoma. Peripheral blood mononuclear cells were collected from every patient before and during treatment, yielding between 1 and 8 samples per patient.

This chain links TRBV19 with TRBJ1-2, with D possibly matching TRBD1 (5 bases). Sequenced material: PBMCs, taken around atezolizumab (anti-PD-L1) treatment. The TCR originated in a man aged 55 to 70 with urothelial cancer. CDR3 DNA: TGTGCCAGCACTACGCTGGGCAGGGCAGATTATGGCTACACCTTC. This sequence encodes CASTTLGRADYGYTF.